Included here is one T cell receptor beta chain sequence, with context. The antigen this receptor binds is unknown. No base quality values were provided; no much bigger clone lies one nucleotide off. This record comes from a study of shared clonotypes between healthy human individuals (dated by TCRdb to the early 2020s). With respect to the entire study: The cohort comprised a couple of women and three men aged 18 to 49 years. For each donor, three plates each were used for CD4 naive and CD4 memory, two plates were used for CD8 naive, and one plate was used for CD8 memory. To estimate repertoire size and how much clonotype sharing occurs between individuals, the study deeply sequenced the blood TCR repertoires of five healthy adults. To increase sequencing depth and limit assay-specific biases, different laboratories used diverse techniques to prepare libraries and sequence TCR repertoires. Between about 0.85 and 10 billion PBMCs per donor were obtained by leukapheresis. Here is what the overall study found, with its caveats: Pairwise subsampling led to the expectation that sequencing depth would affect the degree of clonotype sharing among donors. Sampling was restricted to blood, and TCR repertoires in tissues likely differ from the TCR repertoires found in blood. The small number of donors limited the genetic and exposure-history diversity represented. Naive subsets generally had larger estimated clonotype richness than memory subsets did. Higher generation probabilities were observed for clonotypes shared by all four sorted-subset donors than for non-shared clonotypes. Across a handful of donors, about 4.5% of naive CD4, over 3% of naive CD8, 2.3% of memory CD4, and approximately 0.4% of memory CD8 clonotypes were shared. Rarefaction of sorted-subset datasets indicated incomplete sequencing despite the large sequencing depth.

The donors were healthy, HIV-negative adults who had no recently reported acute infections or vaccinations. All donors were Caucasian adults living in Nashville, Tennessee, USA. CD4+ T cells were enriched by magnetic negative selection, after which naive cells were positively selected on CD45RA and the negative fraction was taken as the memory subset. Blood was collected by leukapheresis, and PBMCs were isolated by Ficoll-Histopaque density gradient centrifugation and then cryopreserved in liquid nitrogen vapor phase. Analytical flow cytometry was used to check the purity and quantity of every magnetically sorted T cell population. From each sorted fraction, genomic DNA was isolated and quantified by UV absorbance on a Nanodrop 2000c. TCR CDR3 regions were amplified from genomic DNA by multiplex PCR using the deep immunoSEQ assay. Extracted genomic DNA from each cell subset was spread evenly across all wells of several immunoSEQ 96-well plates, with each plate serving as a replicate. For sorted subsets, about 0.2 ug genomic DNA, equal to tens of thousands of T cell genomes, was loaded into each replicate PCR. Purified libraries were quantified with a Qubit 3.0 fluorometer, sized on a Bioanalyzer 2100, and re-quantified with the KAPA Library Quantification kit. Every immunoSEQ 96-well plate was sequenced on a separate single-read 150-cycle Illumina NextSeq 550 flow cell. On the authors' methods: Because only junctional sequences without quality scores were contained in the immunoSEQ output, filtering matching that applied to full-length reads could not be performed. To assign V/J genes and CDR3, sequences were annotated against IMGT germline references using PyIR, a Python wrapper for IgBLAST v1.9. Any read was removed if the V/J assignment was weak (E-value above 1e-6), the CDR3 was missing, or the read contained stop codons, out-of-frame junctions, or ambiguous translated residues. V3J clonotypes were defined by identical inferred V gene, J gene, and CDR3 amino acid sequence. Percentage overlap between repertoires was calculated by dividing the number of shared unique clonotypes by the size of the smaller repertoire. RTK rarefaction, the Chao1 estimator, and Recon v2.1 estimates of unobserved clonotypes were used to assess repertoire richness. For all TCRbeta clonotypes obtained by the gDNA method from a handful of donors, generation probabilities were computed with OLGA. TCRdb stores this immuneACCESS table with in-frame sequences only. Part of the clones is absent; in the studies checked, under half of the shortfall reflects unresolved V genes, and no reason is known for the rest. That table is the source of V, J and clone size, and D and trimming were worked out from the DNA. The sample has approximately 500,000 clones on record, about 95% of them singletons. 0.06% of the sample rests with the top ten.

V and J are trimmed by 2 bases and 4 bases, and the gene matches miss 12 bases of the junction. The CDR3 sequence holds 17 residues, the cysteine and phenylalanine included. Only the CDR3 portion is preserved as DNA: 51 bases, with reading frame beginning at the first base. The germline V gene (reference sequence) specifies MNHEY as CDR1 and SMNVEV as CDR2. The V gene is TRBV27 and the J gene is TRBJ1-2; 8 bases in the middle match TRBD1. The sequence came from a woman aged 30 to 39 in good health. Sequences were obtained from naive CD4+ T cells sorted from blood. This specimen's cell subset or site label, per the study, means: CD45RA+ positively selected. The sequence in DNA is TGTGCCAGCAGTTTACGGCAGGGGGCTTTCTTCGTCTATGGCTACACCTTC. This translates into CASSLRQGAFFVYGYTF.